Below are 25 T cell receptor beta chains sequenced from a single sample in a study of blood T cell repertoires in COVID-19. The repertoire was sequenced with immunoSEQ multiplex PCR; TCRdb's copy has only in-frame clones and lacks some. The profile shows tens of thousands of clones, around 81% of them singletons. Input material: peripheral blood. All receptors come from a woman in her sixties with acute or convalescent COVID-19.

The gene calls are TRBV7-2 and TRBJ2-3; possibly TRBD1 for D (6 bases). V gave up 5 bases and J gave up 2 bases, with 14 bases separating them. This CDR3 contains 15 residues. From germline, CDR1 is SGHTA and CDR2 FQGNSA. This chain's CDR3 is CASSLTGSLTDTQYF. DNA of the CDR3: TGTGCCAGCAGCCTAACAGGGTCTCTCACAGATACGCAGTATTTT.

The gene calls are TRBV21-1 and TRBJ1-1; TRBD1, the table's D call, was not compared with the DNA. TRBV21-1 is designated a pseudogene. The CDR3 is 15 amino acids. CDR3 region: CASSKGQLTNTEAFF. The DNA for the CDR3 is TGTGCCAGCAGCAAGGGACAACTAACCAACACTGAAGCTTTCTTT.

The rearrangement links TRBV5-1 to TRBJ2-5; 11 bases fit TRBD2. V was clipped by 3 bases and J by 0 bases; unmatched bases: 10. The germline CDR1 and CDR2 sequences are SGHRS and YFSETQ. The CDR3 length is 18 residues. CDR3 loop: CASSWLAGGTGHQETQYF. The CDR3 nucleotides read TGCGCCAGCAGCTGGCTAGCGGGAGGCACCGGGCACCAAGAGACCCAGTACTTC.

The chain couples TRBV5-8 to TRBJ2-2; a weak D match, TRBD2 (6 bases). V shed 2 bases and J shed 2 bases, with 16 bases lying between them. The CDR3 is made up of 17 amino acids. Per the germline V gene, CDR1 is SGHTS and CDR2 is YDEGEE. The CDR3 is CASSFHGGLGNTGELFF. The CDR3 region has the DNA TGTGCCAGCAGCTTCCACGGGGGACTCGGAAACACCGGGGAGCTGTTTTTT.

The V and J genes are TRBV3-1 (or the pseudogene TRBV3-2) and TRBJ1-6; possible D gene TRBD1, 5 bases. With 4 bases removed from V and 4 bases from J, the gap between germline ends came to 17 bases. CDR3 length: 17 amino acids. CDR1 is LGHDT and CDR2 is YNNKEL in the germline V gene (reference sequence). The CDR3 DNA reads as TGTGCCAGCAGCCCGAAATGGGGCGGAACATATAATTCACCCCTCCACTTT. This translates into CASSPKWGGTYNSPLHF.

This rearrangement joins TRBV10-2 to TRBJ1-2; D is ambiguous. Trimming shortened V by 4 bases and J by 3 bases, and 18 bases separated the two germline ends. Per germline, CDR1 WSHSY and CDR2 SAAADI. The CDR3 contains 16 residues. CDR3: CASSAEARGEYYGYTF. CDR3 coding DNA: TGCGCCAGCAGTGCGGAGGCCCGCGGAGAATACTATGGCTACACCTTC.

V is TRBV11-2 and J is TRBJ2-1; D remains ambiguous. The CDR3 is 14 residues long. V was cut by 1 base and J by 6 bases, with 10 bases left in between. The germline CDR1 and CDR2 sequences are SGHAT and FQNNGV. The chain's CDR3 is CASSLVSTFNEQFF. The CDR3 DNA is TGTGCCAGCAGCTTAGTTTCTACGTTCAATGAGCAGTTCTTC. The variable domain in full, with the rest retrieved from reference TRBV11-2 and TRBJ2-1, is EAGVAQSPRYKIIEKRQSVAFWCNPISGHATLYWYQQILGQGPKLLIQFQNNGVVDDSQLPKDRFSAERLKGVDSTLKIQPAKLEDSAVYLCASSLVSTFNEQFFGPGTRLTVL.

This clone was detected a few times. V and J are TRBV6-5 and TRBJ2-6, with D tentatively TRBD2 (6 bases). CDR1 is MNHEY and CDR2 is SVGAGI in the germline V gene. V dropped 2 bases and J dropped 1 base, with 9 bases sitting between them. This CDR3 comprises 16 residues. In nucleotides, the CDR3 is TGTGCCAGCAGTTACGGAGGGCTGTCTGGGGCCAACGTCCTGACTTTC. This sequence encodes CASSYGGLSGANVLTF.

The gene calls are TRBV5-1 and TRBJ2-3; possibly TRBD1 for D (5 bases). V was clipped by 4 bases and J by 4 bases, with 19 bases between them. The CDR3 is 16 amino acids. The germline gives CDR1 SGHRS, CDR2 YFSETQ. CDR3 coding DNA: TGCGCCAGCAGCCCAAGCGCACAGGTCGGACCAGATACGCAGTATTTT. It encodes CASSPSAQVGPDTQYF.

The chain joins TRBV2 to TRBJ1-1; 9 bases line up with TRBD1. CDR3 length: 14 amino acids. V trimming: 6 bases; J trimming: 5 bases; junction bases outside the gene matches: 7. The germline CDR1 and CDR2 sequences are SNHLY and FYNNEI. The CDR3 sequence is CASSWRTGDTEAFF. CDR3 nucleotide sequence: TGTGCCAGCAGCTGGCGGACAGGGGATACTGAAGCTTTCTTT.

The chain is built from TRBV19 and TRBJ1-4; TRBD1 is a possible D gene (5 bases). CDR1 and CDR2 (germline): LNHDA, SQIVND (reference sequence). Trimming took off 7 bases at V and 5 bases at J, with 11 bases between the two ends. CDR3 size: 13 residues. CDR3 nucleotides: TGTGCCAGTATGGGGGGGTTAAATGAAAAACTGTTTTTT. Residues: CASMGGLNEKLFF.

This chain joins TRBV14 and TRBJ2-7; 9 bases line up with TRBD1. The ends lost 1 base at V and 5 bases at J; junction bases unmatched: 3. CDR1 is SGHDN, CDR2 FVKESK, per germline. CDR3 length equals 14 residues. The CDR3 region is CASSQVTGGNEQYF. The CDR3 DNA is TGTGCCAGCAGCCAAGTGACAGGGGGGAACGAGCAGTACTTC.

The DNA for the CDR3 is TGTGCCAGTAGTAGTACAGACAGGGCCCACACTGAAGCTTTCTTT. This sequence encodes CASSSTDRAHTEAFF. The V call is TRBV19, the J call TRBJ1-1, with 7 positions matching TRBD1. The length of the CDR3 is 15 residues. V lost 4 bases to trimming and J lost 3 bases; unmatched junction nucleotides: 8. Germline-derived CDR1 and CDR2 are LNHDA and SQIVND (reference sequence). The variable domain in full, completed from reference TRBV19 and TRBJ1-1, reads DGGITQSPKYLFRKEGQNVTLSCEQNLNHDAMYWYRQDPGQGLRLIYYSQIVNDFQKGDIAEGYSVSREKKESFPLTVTSAQKNPTAFYLCASSSTDRAHTEAFFGQGTRLTVV.

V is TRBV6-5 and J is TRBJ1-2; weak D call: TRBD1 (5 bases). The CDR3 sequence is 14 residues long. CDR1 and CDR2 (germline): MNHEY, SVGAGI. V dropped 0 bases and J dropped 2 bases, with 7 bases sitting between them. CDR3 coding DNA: TGTGCCAGCAGTTACTCCTCAGGGAACTATGGCTACACCTTC. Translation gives CASSYSSGNYGYTF.

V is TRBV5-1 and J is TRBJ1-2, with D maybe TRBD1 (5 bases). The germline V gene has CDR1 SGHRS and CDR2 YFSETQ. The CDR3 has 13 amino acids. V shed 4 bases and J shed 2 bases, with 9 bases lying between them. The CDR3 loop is CASSRDRNYGYTF. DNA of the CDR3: TGCGCCAGCAGCCGTGACAGAAACTATGGCTACACCTTC.

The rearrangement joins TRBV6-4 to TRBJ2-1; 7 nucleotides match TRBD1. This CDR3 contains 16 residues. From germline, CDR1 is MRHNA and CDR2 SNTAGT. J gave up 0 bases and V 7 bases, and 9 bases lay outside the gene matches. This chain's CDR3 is CASNGQAKFSYNEQFF. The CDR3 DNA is TGTGCCAGCAATGGACAGGCAAAGTTCTCCTACAATGAGCAGTTCTTC.

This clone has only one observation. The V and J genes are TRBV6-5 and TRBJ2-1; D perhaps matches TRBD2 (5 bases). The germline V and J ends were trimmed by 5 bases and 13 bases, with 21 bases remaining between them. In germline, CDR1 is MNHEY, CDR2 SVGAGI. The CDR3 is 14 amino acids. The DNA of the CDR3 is TGTGCCAGCAGTCCACGCACTAGGGAGACGAGACAGTTCTTC. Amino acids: CASSPRTRETRQFF.

The CDR3 DNA is TGTGCCACTACGACAGCAATCCAAGAGACCCAGTACTTC. Translating gives CATTTAIQETQYF. The chain carries TRBV2 and TRBJ2-5, with D maybe TRBD1 (5 bases). Germline V gives CDR1 SNHLY, CDR2 FYNNEI. This CDR3 is built from 13 residues. Trimming took 10 bases from V and 1 from J, leaving 13 bases between them. The full variable domain, completed using reference TRBV2 and TRBJ2-5, is EPEVTQTPSHQVTQMGQEVILRCVPISNHLYFYWYRQILGQKVEFLVSFYNNEISEKSEIFDDQFSVERPDGSNFTLKIRSTKLEDSAMYFCATTTAIQETQYFGPGTRLLVL.

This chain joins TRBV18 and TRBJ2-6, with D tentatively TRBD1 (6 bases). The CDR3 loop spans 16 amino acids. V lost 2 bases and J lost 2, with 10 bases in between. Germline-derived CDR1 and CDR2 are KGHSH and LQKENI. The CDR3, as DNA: TGTGCCAGCTCACCATCCCCAGGGGCTGGGGCCAACGTCCTGACTTTC. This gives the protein CASSPSPGAGANVLTF. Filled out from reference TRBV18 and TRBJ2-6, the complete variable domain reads NAGVMQNPRHLVRRRGQEARLRCSPMKGHSHVYWYRQLPEEGLKFMVYLQKENIIDESGMPKERFSAEFPKEGPSILRIQQVVRGDSAAYFCASSPSPGAGANVLTFGAGSRLTVL.

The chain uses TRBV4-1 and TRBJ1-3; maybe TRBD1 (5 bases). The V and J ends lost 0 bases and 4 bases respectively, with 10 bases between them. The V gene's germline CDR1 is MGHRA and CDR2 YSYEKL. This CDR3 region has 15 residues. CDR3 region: CASSQDQSGGNTIYF. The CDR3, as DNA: TGCGCCAGCAGCCAAGACCAGTCAGGGGGAAACACCATATATTTT.

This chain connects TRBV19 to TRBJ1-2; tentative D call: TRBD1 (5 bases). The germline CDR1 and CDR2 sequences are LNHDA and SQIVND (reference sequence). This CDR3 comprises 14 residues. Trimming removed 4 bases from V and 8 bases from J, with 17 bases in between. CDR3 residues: CASSTRQGLEGYTF. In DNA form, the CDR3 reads TGTGCCAGTAGTACCCGTCAGGGACTGGAGGGCTACACCTTC.

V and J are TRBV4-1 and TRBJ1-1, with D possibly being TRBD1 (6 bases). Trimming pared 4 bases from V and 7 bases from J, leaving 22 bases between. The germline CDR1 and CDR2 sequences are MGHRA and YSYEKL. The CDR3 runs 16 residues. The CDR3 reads CASSPSYPPGTFEAFF. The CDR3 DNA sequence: TGCGCCAGCAGCCCTTCCTATCCCCCAGGGACATTTGAAGCTTTCTTT.

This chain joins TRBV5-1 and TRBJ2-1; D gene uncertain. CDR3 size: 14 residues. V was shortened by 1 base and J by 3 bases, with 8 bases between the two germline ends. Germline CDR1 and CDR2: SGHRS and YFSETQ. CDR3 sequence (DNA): TGCGCCAGCAGCTTGTGGCAGGTCTACAATGAGCAGTTCTTC. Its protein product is CASSLWQVYNEQFF.

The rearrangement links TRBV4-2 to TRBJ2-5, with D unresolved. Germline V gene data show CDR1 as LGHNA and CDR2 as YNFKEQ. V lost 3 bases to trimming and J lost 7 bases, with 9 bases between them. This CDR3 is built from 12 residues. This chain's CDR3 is CASSQGLRTQYF. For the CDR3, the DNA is TGTGCCAGCAGCCAGGGCCTCAGGACCCAGTACTTC.

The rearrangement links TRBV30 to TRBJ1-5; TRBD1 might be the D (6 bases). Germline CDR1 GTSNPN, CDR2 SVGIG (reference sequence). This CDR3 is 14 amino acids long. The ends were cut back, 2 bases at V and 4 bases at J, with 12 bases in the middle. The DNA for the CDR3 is TGTGCCTGGAGTCATAGGGGGAGTAATCAGCCCCAGCATTTT. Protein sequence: CAWSHRGSNQPQHF.